Listed here are 4 T cell receptor beta chains from one sample, sequenced in a study of blood T cell repertoires in COVID-19. The protocol was immunoSEQ multiplex PCR, while the TCRdb copy is restricted to in-frame clones and leaves out a portion. The table lists some 240,000 clones, just under 85% of them singletons. The source material was peripheral blood. These TCRs come from a woman older than 75 with acute or convalescent COVID-19.

The rearrangement links TRBV7-9 to TRBJ2-2, with 7 bases that match TRBD1. Germline CDR1 SEHNR, CDR2 FQNEAQ (reference sequence). CDR3 size: 15 residues. The V segment lost 5 bases and the J segment 5 bases; nucleotides outside the gene matches: 8. This CDR3 reads CASSLRQGWTGELFF. Written as DNA, the CDR3 is TGTGCCAGCAGCCTGAGACAGGGATGGACCGGGGAGCTGTTTTTT. The whole variable domain, filled in from reference TRBV7-9 and TRBJ2-2, reads DTGVSQNPRHKITKRGQNVTFRCDPISEHNRLYWYRQTLGQGPEFLTYFQNEAQLEKSRLLSDRFSAERPKGSFSTLEIQRTEQGDSAMYLCASSLRQGWTGELFFGEGSRLTVL.

The chain couples TRBV28 to TRBJ1-5, with TRBD1 as a possible D gene (6 bases). V was clipped by 8 bases and J by 5 bases, with 16 bases between them. Germline values: CDR1 MDHEN, CDR2 SYDVKM. This CDR3 has 14 residues. CDR3 DNA sequence: TGTGCCAGCCTCATGACAGGCGTGCATCAGCCCCAGCATTTT. Its protein product is CASLMTGVHQPQHF.

This chain connects TRBV3-1 (or the pseudogene TRBV3-2) to TRBJ2-3, with 8 nucleotides matching TRBD2. CDR1 is LGHDT and CDR2 is YNNKEL in the germline V gene (reference sequence). V lost 4 bases, J lost 5 bases, and 14 bases stayed unmatched. The CDR3 runs to 17 residues. CDR3 amino acids: CASSRQRGTSYGDTQYF. The CDR3 nucleotides are TGTGCCAGCAGCCGTCAGCGGGGGACTTCCTATGGAGATACGCAGTATTTT.

This chain uses TRBV19 with TRBJ2-7; a possible D gene is TRBD1 (6 bases). The CDR3 spans 15 residues. Per the germline V gene, CDR1 is LNHDA and CDR2 is SQIVND (reference sequence). V was pared by 2 bases and J by 4 bases, with 15 bases between. CDR3 coding DNA: TGTGCCAGTAGTATATCCGCCGAAGGGGGATACGAGCAGTACTTC. Protein sequence: CASSISAEGGYEQYF.